This T cell receptor beta chain appears in the sequencing data of a study of glioma-infiltrating T cells. Amplification of TCR alpha and beta CDR3 regions from RNA used iRepertoire nested multiplex PCR. TCRdb ran MiXCR on the multiplex PCR reads and lists one entry per CDR3 protein. The table includes fewer than 500,000 distinct CDR3 sequences, roughly two fifths detected once. Germline V lookup: CDR1 DFQATT, CDR2 SNEGSKA (reference sequence). The ends were cut back, 0 bases at V and 8 bases at J, with 15 bases in the middle. The CDR3 runs 14 residues. Of note for this clonotype: Its target is not known.

Study results and limitations: Tissue-blood divergence was below expectation in non-neoplastic patients, above in gliomas.

The sample consisted of glioma tissue, nonneoplastic brain tissue, or PBMCs (not recorded which). The chain couples TRBV20-1 to TRBJ2-3; no firm D call. The origin of this receptor is a human donor with low-grade glioma or glioblastoma, undergoing nonglioma brain surgery, or in good health (not recorded which). The CDR3 here is CSARDELTPGTQYF. CDR3 coding DNA: TGCAGTGCTAGAGATGAGCTGACGCCAGGTACGCAGTATTTT.